This is a list of T cell receptor beta chains from one sample in a study of blood T cell repertoires in COVID-19. TCRdb's copy holds only in-frame clones and misses some; the assay was immunoSEQ multiplex PCR. The sample holds some 250,000 clones; roughly 86% are singletons and the top ten take approximately 3%. Sequenced material: peripheral blood. These receptors were taken from a woman aged 25 to 45 who had recovered from COVID-19. CDR3s include the opening cysteine and the closing phenylalanine or tryptophan. D genes are given only for firm matches. The size field is filled for only some rows; it gives once, few, many or a size class.

-	TRBV7-3	-	TRBJ2-1	CASTKDSSSRGEQFF	TGTGCCAGCACCAAGGACAGCTCAAGTAGGGGTGAGCAGTTCTTC
-	TRBV3-1/TRBV3-2	once	TRBJ2-5	CASSPQGRGETQYF	TGTGCCAGCAGCCCCCAGGGGAGGGGAGAGACCCAGTACTTC
TRBD1	TRBV7-2	-	TRBJ1-3	CASSLAQGANTIYF	TGTGCCAGCAGCTTAGCGCAGGGGGCGAACACCATATATTTT
-	TRBV6-5	-	TRBJ1-2	CASSYTWAQVGGYTF	TGTGCCAGCAGTTACACATGGGCACAGGTGGGAGGCTACACCTTC
-	TRBV18	-	TRBJ2-1	CASSPKPDSGSYNEQFF	TGTGCCAGCTCACCCAAACCGGACAGTGGCTCCTACAATGAGCAGTTCTTC
TRBD2	TRBV27	-	TRBJ2-1	CASREITRESPLLRAGTYNEQFF	TGTGCCAGCAGGGAAATCACTCGCGAATCACCTCTACTAAGAGCGGGGACCTACAATGAGCAGTTCTTC
-	TRBV19	-	TRBJ1-2	CASSIDHGSYGYTF	TGTGCCAGTAGTATAGATCACGGGTCCTATGGCTACACCTTC
-	TRBV19	-	TRBJ2-7	CASRQRGEQYF	TGTGCCAGTCGACAAAGGGGGGAGCAGTACTTC
TRBD2	TRBV2	once	TRBJ2-3	CASKERGNTDTQYF	TGTGCCAGCAAGGAGCGGGGGAACACAGATACGCAGTATTTT
TRBD1	TRBV7-8	few	TRBJ1-5	CASSLDPGDRGSNQPQHF	TGTGCCAGCAGCTTAGACCCGGGGGACAGGGGTAGCAATCAGCCCCAGCATTTT
-	TRBV7-5	few	TRBJ2-7	CARSLSMLDRSYEQYF	TGTGCCAGAAGCTTATCTATGCTAGATCGTTCCTACGAGCAGTACTTC
-	TRBV6-2/TRBV6-3	few	TRBJ1-5	CASSRSGGSYSNQPQHF	TGTGCCAGCAGTCGGTCCGGGGGATCTTATAGCAATCAGCCCCAGCATTTT
-	TRBV10-3	-	TRBJ2-5	CAISDSREWERQETQYF	TGTGCCATCAGTGATTCCCGGGAGTGGGAGAGACAAGAGACCCAGTACTTC
-	TRBV11-1	-	TRBJ2-2	CASSPPGHMNTGELFF	TGTGCCAGCAGCCCCCCTGGACACATGAACACCGGGGAGCTGTTTTTT
-	TRBV18	-	TRBJ2-1	CASSPLGGPTENNEQFF	TGTGCCAGCTCACCTCTAGGGGGACCAACGGAAAACAATGAGCAGTTCTTC
TRBD1	TRBV9	-	TRBJ1-2	CASSVAQGAYNYGYTF	TGTGCCAGCAGCGTAGCACAGGGGGCATATAACTATGGCTACACCTTC
-	TRBV7-9	-	TRBJ2-7	CASSHGSSYEQYF	TGTGCCAGCAGCCACGGGTCCTCCTACGAGCAGTACTTC
-	TRBV4-2	-	TRBJ1-1	CASSQDEGEYTEAFF	TGTGCCAGCAGCCAAGATGAGGGGGAGTACACTGAAGCTTTCTTT
TRBD2	TRBV10-2	-	TRBJ2-1	CASNGLAGNNEQFF	TGCGCCAGCAATGGACTAGCGGGTAACAATGAGCAGTTCTTC
-	TRBV6-5	once	TRBJ2-5	CASIFRGGGTQYF	TGTGCCAGCATCTTCAGGGGTGGTGGGACCCAGTACTTC
TRBD1	TRBV5-1	-	TRBJ1-1	CASGGDSFAEAFF	TGCGCCAGCGGAGGGGACAGTTTCGCTGAAGCTTTCTTT
TRBD2	TRBV7-2	-	TRBJ2-1	CASSPTSGEPYNEQFF	TGTGCCAGCAGCCCGACTAGCGGGGAGCCTTACAATGAGCAGTTCTTC
TRBD1	TRBV2	-	TRBJ1-3	CASSRGQGLSGNTIYF	TGTGCCAGCAGCCGCGGACAGGGGCTCTCTGGAAACACCATATATTTT
-	TRBV29-1	-	TRBJ2-1	CSVGQGGNEQFF	TGCAGCGTTGGTCAGGGCGGAAATGAGCAGTTCTTC
TRBD2	TRBV9	-	TRBJ2-7	CASSALAGSHYEQYF	TGTGCCAGCAGCGCACTAGCGGGGAGTCATTACGAGCAGTACTTC
-	TRBV2	-	TRBJ2-7	CASSRGGTIYEQYF	TGTGCCAGCAGTAGGGGGGGCACTATCTACGAGCAGTACTTC
-	TRBV5-4	-	TRBJ2-1	CASSLKMILSSYNEQFF	TGTGCCAGCAGCTTGAAGATGATACTTAGCTCCTACAATGAGCAGTTCTTC
-	TRBV3-1/TRBV3-2	-	TRBJ1-4	CASSPRQVWEKLFF	TGTGCCAGCAGCCCGCGACAGGTGTGGGAAAAACTGTTTTTT
-	TRBV11-2	-	TRBJ1-4	CASSLGSREPFEKLFF	TGTGCCAGCAGCTTAGGGTCTCGGGAGCCCTTTGAAAAACTGTTTTTT
TRBD1	TRBV6-1	-	TRBJ2-1	CASSEEDRGDYNEQFF	TGTGCCAGCAGTGAAGAAGACAGGGGCGACTACAATGAGCAGTTCTTC
-	TRBV6-2/TRBV6-3	-	TRBJ1-2	CASSYPGTFGVYGYTF	TGTGCCAGCAGTTACCCCGGGACATTTGGGGTATATGGCTACACCTTC
-	TRBV5-4	-	TRBJ2-7	CASSLSLDSNEQYF	TGTGCCAGCAGCTTGTCGCTCGACAGTAACGAGCAGTACTTC
-	TRBV6-2/TRBV6-3	once	TRBJ2-5	CASSHYGAETQYF	TGTGCCAGCAGTCACTATGGAGCTGAGACCCAGTACTTC
-	TRBV6-5	-	TRBJ1-1	CASVLGGGTEAFF	TGTGCCAGCGTTCTGGGGGGAGGCACTGAAGCTTTCTTT
TRBD2	TRBV9	few	TRBJ2-2	CASSVTSGAFYTGELFF	TGTGCCAGCAGCGTGACTAGCGGGGCATTCTACACCGGGGAGCTGTTTTTT
TRBD1	TRBV7-2	-	TRBJ1-2	CASSYRDRTYGYTF	TGTGCCAGCAGTTACCGGGACAGGACCTATGGCTACACCTTC
TRBD2	TRBV3-1/TRBV3-2	-	TRBJ2-7	CASSLSGATYEQYF	TGTGCCAGCAGCCTTAGCGGGGCCACCTACGAGCAGTACTTC
TRBD2	TRBV2	-	TRBJ2-1	CASSLDAGGPYNEQFF	TGTGCCAGCAGTTTAGACGCGGGGGGGCCCTACAATGAGCAGTTCTTC
-	TRBV18	few	TRBJ1-5	CASSPTEFEQPQHF	TGTGCCAGCTCACCAACGGAGTTTGAGCAGCCCCAGCATTTT
-	TRBV27	-	TRBJ1-5	CASSVRGSNQPQHF	TGTGCCAGCAGTGTAAGGGGTAGCAATCAGCCCCAGCATTTT
-	TRBV27	once	TRBJ2-7	CAISPWGGAYF	TGTGCCATCTCCCCCTGGGGGGGCGCGTACTTC
-	TRBV6-5	-	TRBJ1-1	CASSYSQANTEAFF	TGTGCCAGCAGTTACTCGCAAGCGAACACTGAAGCTTTCTTT
-	TRBV27	once	TRBJ2-4	CASSPGGQRNIQYF	TGTGCCAGCAGTCCTGGCGGACAGAGAAACATTCAGTACTTC
TRBD1	TRBV29-1	-	TRBJ1-2	CSVGHGDRGIYGYTF	TGCAGCGTAGGACACGGGGACAGGGGGATCTATGGCTACACCTTC
TRBD1	TRBV7-7	-	TRBJ2-5	CASSSQGTGEETQYF	TGTGCCAGCAGCTCCCAGGGGACAGGGGAGGAGACCCAGTACTTC
-	TRBV30	-	TRBJ2-3	CAWSPDRTDTQYF	TGTGCCTGGAGCCCCGACAGAACAGATACGCAGTATTTT
-	TRBV5-1	-	TRBJ2-7	CASSPVGAESYEQYF	TGCGCCAGCAGCCCGGTTGGGGCGGAGTCCTACGAGCAGTACTTC
TRBD1	TRBV3-1/TRBV3-2	-	TRBJ2-2	CASSQGTGGVRIAGELFF	TGTGCCAGCAGCCAAGGGACAGGGGGCGTTCGAATAGCCGGGGAGCTGTTTTTT
TRBD1	TRBV5-6	once	TRBJ1-2	CASSLQRDSGYGYTF	TGTGCCAGCAGCCTACAAAGGGACAGTGGATATGGCTACACCTTC
TRBD1	TRBV7-2	-	TRBJ1-2	CASSLSGTGRNYGYTF	TGTGCCAGCAGCCTCTCCGGGACAGGACGAAACTATGGCTACACCTTC
-	TRBV7-6	-	TRBJ2-1	CASSEMAGAHNEQFF	TGTGCCAGCAGCGAAATGGCGGGGGCCCACAATGAGCAGTTCTTC
TRBD1	TRBV7-6	-	TRBJ2-5	CASSLVSSGTEEETQYF	TGTGCCAGCAGCTTAGTCTCTTCAGGGACAGAGGAAGAGACCCAGTACTTC
TRBD2	TRBV5-1	-	TRBJ2-3	CASSSAGSGGTDTQYF	TGCGCCAGCAGCTCAGCGGGTAGCGGGGGCACAGATACGCAGTATTTT
-	TRBV6-2/TRBV6-3	-	TRBJ2-7	CASSNPFRGALSYEQYF	TGTGCCAGCAGTAACCCTTTTAGGGGCGCCCTTTCCTACGAGCAGTACTTC
TRBD1	TRBV3-1/TRBV3-2	-	TRBJ2-2	CASSSQGFTVAGELFF	TGTGCCAGCAGCTCACAGGGGTTTACAGTCGCCGGGGAGCTGTTTTTT